Shown below are 15 T cell receptor beta chains from a single sample sequenced in a study of type 1 regulatory T cells. TCRdb recomputed calls from the reads with MiXCR, one row per CDR3 protein. The sample includes about 62,000 distinct CDR3 sequences, 60% to 65% seen only once; the top ten take approximately 2%. These TCRs' antigens remain unknown. The sample was cultured non-Tr1 T cells, either the whole culture or a sorted T cell fraction (not recorded which). The receptors were sampled from a human donor in good health.

V and J are TRBV24-1 and TRBJ1-1; tentatively, D is TRBD1 (5 bases). Germline CDR1 reads KGHDR; CDR2 reads SFDVKD. CDR3 size: 12 residues. The ends were cut back, 4 bases at V and 8 bases at J, with 10 bases in the middle. The CDR3 DNA follows: TGTGCCACCAGTGACCCCGGGACCGAAGCTTTCTTT. Translating it yields CATSDPGTEAFF.

The V gene is TRBV19, the J gene TRBJ2-7; D is undetermined. The CDR3 contains 13 residues. CDR1 and CDR2 (germline): LNHDA, SQIVND (reference sequence). Deletions cut 5 bases from V and 5 bases from J, with 13 bases between. The CDR3 DNA reads as TGTGCCAGTAGTGAGAGGCGGATGGACGAGCAGTACTTC. Residues: CASSERRMDEQYF.

The chain is built from TRBV20-1 and TRBJ1-3, with a tentative D call TRBD1 (5 bases). Trimming cost V 5 bases and J 3 bases, with 11 bases left between them. CDR1 and CDR2 from the germline V gene are DFQATT and SNEGSKA (reference sequence). CDR3 size: 13 residues. CDR3 protein: CSASQGSGNTIYF. The CDR3 nucleotides read TGCAGTGCTTCCCAGGGAAGTGGAAACACCATATATTTT.

The chain links TRBV7-2 to TRBJ2-3, with D hard to call. Germline V gene lookup returns CDR1 SGHTA and CDR2 FQGNSA. The germline V and J ends were trimmed by 5 bases and 4 bases, with 13 bases remaining between them. The CDR3 has 14 amino acids. CDR3 coding DNA: TGTGCCAGCAGCACCGAGCGACTCTCAGATACGCAGTATTTT. As protein: CASSTERLSDTQYF.

This clonotype was seen only once. The V call is TRBV7-8, the J call TRBJ2-1; D call uncertain. From germline, CDR1 is SGHVS and CDR2 FQNEAQ. The CDR3 is 15 amino acids. V was clipped by 5 bases and J by 3 bases, with 14 bases between them. The CDR3 is CASSQNTADYNEQFF. The CDR3 nucleotides read TGTGCCAGCAGCCAGAATACGGCCGACTACAATGAGCAGTTCTTC.

The gene calls are TRBV20-1 and TRBJ2-2; D not resolved. V lost 3 bases, J lost 0 bases, and 11 bases lay in between. Germline V lookup: CDR1 DFQATT, CDR2 SNEGSKA (reference sequence). The CDR3 totals 15 residues. CDR3 DNA: TGCAGTGCTAGTCTCGCGGCCACGAACACCGGGGAGCTGTTTTTT. Translated, it gives CSASLAATNTGELFF.

The CDR3 DNA reads as TGTGCCAGCAGCTTAGCCCTGGGCAAAAGCACTGAAGCTTTCTTT. Its translation is CASSLALGKSTEAFF. The rearrangement uses TRBV7-8 and TRBJ1-1, with D hard to call. CDR1 and CDR2 from the germline V gene are SGHVS and FQNEAQ. CDR3 length: 15 amino acids. Trimming removed 0 bases from V and 4 bases from J, with 12 bases in between.

The rearrangement links TRBV7-8 to TRBJ2-2; 10 bases agree with TRBD2. This CDR3 contains 17 residues. V lost 2 bases and J lost 2; bases outside the gene matches: 5. Germline-derived CDR1 and CDR2 are SGHVS and FQNEAQ. CDR3 sequence: CASSLRTSGANTGELFF. CDR3 in DNA: TGTGCCAGCAGCTTACGCACTAGCGGGGCCAACACCGGGGAGCTGTTTTTT.

In its sample, this clonotype was seen a few times. The chain has TRBV6-6 and TRBJ2-5, with D maybe TRBD1 (6 bases). Trimming cost V 6 bases and J 4 bases, with 18 bases left between them. CDR1 is MNHNY, CDR2 SVGAGI, per germline (reference sequence). This CDR3 is built from 15 residues. CDR3 amino acids: CASSDPNRERETQYF. Here the CDR3 DNA reads TGTGCCAGCAGCGACCCAAACAGGGAAAGAGAGACCCAGTACTTC.

The V call is TRBV7-3, the J call TRBJ2-4, with TRBD2 matching 9 bases. After removal of 2 bases from V and 2 bases from J, the junction contained 4 bases not matched to a gene. The CDR3 covers 16 residues. Germline V CDR1 and CDR2: SGHTA, FQGTGA. In DNA form, the CDR3 reads TGTGCCAGCAGCTTATTTAGCGGGAGTTCCAAAAACATTCAGTACTTC. The encoded protein is CASSLFSGSSKNIQYF.

V gene TRBV2 combines with J gene TRBJ2-4, with 10 bases matching TRBD2. After removal of 3 bases from V and 6 bases from J, the junction contained 5 bases not matched to a gene. Germline V lookup: CDR1 SNHLY, CDR2 FYNNEI. The CDR3 sequence is 15 residues long. For the CDR3, the DNA is TGTGCCAGCAGTGATTCGACTAGCGGGTCAAACATTCAGTACTTC. It is translated as CASSDSTSGSNIQYF.

This chain joins TRBV3-1 and TRBJ2-1, with D perhaps matching TRBD2 (6 bases). This CDR3 region has 14 residues. The V end was cut by 3 bases, the J end by 6 bases, with 12 bases between. CDR1 and CDR2 from the germline V gene are LGHDT and YNNKEL (reference sequence). As DNA, the CDR3 is TGTGCCAGCAGCCAGGACTACCGGTCCAATGAGCAGTTCTTC. Its translation is CASSQDYRSNEQFF.

The rearrangement links TRBV20-1 to TRBJ2-3, with 8 bases lining up with TRBD2. The length of the CDR3 is 14 residues. In germline, CDR1 is DFQATT, CDR2 SNEGSKA (reference sequence). J gave up 6 bases and V 5 bases, and 10 bases lay outside the gene matches. The CDR3: CSAQRREEGDTQYF. Written as DNA, the CDR3 is TGCAGTGCTCAGAGGCGGGAGGAGGGGGATACGCAGTATTTT.

The V gene is TRBV2, the J gene TRBJ2-2, with 12 bases lining up with TRBD2. Germline values: CDR1 SNHLY, CDR2 FYNNEI. V lost 6 bases to trimming and J lost 5 bases; unmatched junction nucleotides: 4. The CDR3 spans 15 residues. CDR3 nucleotides: TGTGCCAGCAGGGCGACTAGCGGGAGTACCGGGGAGCTGTTTTTT. Encoded protein: CASRATSGSTGELFF.

The chain has TRBV11-2 and TRBJ1-1; D remains unclear. V lost 4 bases to trimming and J lost 0 bases, with 15 bases between them. The CDR3 runs 16 residues. CDR1 and CDR2 from the germline V gene are SGHAT and FQNNGV. The CDR3 coding sequence is TGTGCCAGCAGCTCCCACACCGAGAGGCTGAACACTGAAGCTTTCTTT. Its translation is CASSSHTERLNTEAFF.